This T cell receptor beta chain was captured by sequencing in a study of identical twins. Overall study findings and caveats: Analyses of zero insertions could, in part, be confounded by invariant MAIT and iNKT cells. Donors were not followed over many years; analysis was cross-sectional.

Germline assignment: CDR1 SNHLY and CDR2 FYNNEI. The CDR3 covers 15 residues. Unmatched junction bases numbered 3, after V lost 6 bases and J lost 7 bases. MiXCR was run by TCRdb on the 5' RACE reads, yielding one entry per CDR3 protein. Among about 720,000 distinct CDR3 sequences listed, over 15% were seen once. Comments on this clonotype: The antigen is not known.

The data were also submitted as part of a second study, on T cells expressing NK-cell markers. Per that study: Also leading the CD3+CD56-NKG2C+ fraction in a few donors were these clonotypes.

The sequence was collected from a woman in her late teens or twenties in good health. The V call is TRBV2, the J call TRBJ2-1, with TRBD2 matching 16 bases. Sequencing was carried out using PBMCs. Here the CDR3 DNA reads TGTGCCAGCAGGGGGACTAGCGGGAGGGCGAATGAGCAGTTCTTC. It codes for CASRGTSGRANEQFF. Full variable domain (missing parts from reference TRBV2 and TRBJ2-1): EPEVTQTPSHQVTQMGQEVILRCVPISNHLYFYWYRQILGQKVEFLVSFYNNEISEKSEIFDDQFSVERPDGSNFTLKIRSTKLEDSAMYFCASRGTSGRANEQFFGPGTRLTVL.